This T cell receptor (beta chain) was retrieved from a study of vaccination and CD4 T cells after COVID-19. As for the study in general: Typically, post-vaccine samples were obtained a median roughly 75 days after dose two, within a range of 14 to 241.

The sample's treatment: roughly 10-day PBMC culture with coronavirus spike peptide pools or control peptides (ViraFEST assay). With peptide pools, ViraFEST first expanded antigen-specific T cells and afterwards sequenced their TCRs. This clonotype counts as medium-sized. Its antigen is not identified. The V end was cut by 5 bases, the J end by 3 bases, with 20 bases between. From germline, CDR1 is MNHEY and CDR2 SMNVEV (reference sequence). The CDR3 covers 16 residues. Study observations and caveats: Only after vaccination were a median roughly 90% of convalescents' reactive clones seen.

Cultured CD4+ T cell DNA underwent sequencing with the Oncomine TCR Beta short-read assay. In TCRdb, the PCR reads were re-called with MiXCR into one record per CDR3 protein. The repertoire holds about 4,200 distinct CDR3 sequences, with approximately 21% as singletons. What was sequenced was CD4+ T cells from blood, cultured in vitro. This TCR came from a human donor who had recovered from COVID-19. J is TRBJ2-7 and V is TRBV27; D may be TRBD2 (6 bases). The CDR3 protein is CASSLSSGTVLYEQYF. CDR3 in DNA: TGTGCCAGCAGTCTCTCCTCCGGGACTGTACTCTACGAGCAGTACTTC.